A selection of T cell receptor beta chains follows, all from one sample in a study of blood T cell repertoires in COVID-19. Using immunoSEQ multiplex PCR, the repertoire was profiled, and TCRdb retains in-frame clones only, with some absent. In the table there are 110,000 to 150,000 clones, more than 80% of which are singletons. Sequenced: peripheral blood. The receptors come from an elderly woman in a cohort sampled during active or convalescent COVID-19. Each CDR3 is given with its conserved first and last residue. The D gene is left open where the match is weak. Not every row has a clone size; where given, it reads once, few, many or a size class.

abundance	j_gene	d_gene	v_gene	CDR3nt	CDR3aa
NA	TRBJ2-4	NA	TRBV9	TGTGCCAGCAGCCCCCGCCTAGAAGCCAAAAACATTCAGTACTTC	CASSPRLEAKNIQYF
NA	TRBJ1-5	TRBD1	TRBV7-3	TGTGCCAGCAGCCCGGCCCGCCAGGGACAGCAACATAGCAATCAGCCCCAGCATTTT	CASSPARQGQQHSNQPQHF
NA	TRBJ2-2	TRBD1	TRBV25-1	TGTGCCAGCAGTGTCGCCGGGACAGCGCGCACCGGGGAGCTGTTTTTT	CASSVAGTARTGELFF
NA	TRBJ2-4	TRBD2	TRBV7-2	TGTGCCAGCAGCTTTAGCGGGGGGAACATTCAGTACTTC	CASSFSGGNIQYF
NA	TRBJ1-6	NA	TRBV11-1	TGTGCCAGCAGCACAGTAAATTCACCCCTCCACTTT	CASSTVNSPLHF
NA	TRBJ1-1	NA	TRBV28	TGTGCCAGCCTGCGGGTTCGAGGCACTGAAGCTTTCTTT	CASLRVRGTEAFF
NA	TRBJ2-5	TRBD1	TRBV5-6	TGTGCCAGCACCAATTTCCGGGACAGGGAATATCGGGCCCAGTACTTC	CASTNFRDREYRAQYF
NA	TRBJ2-5	TRBD2	TRBV6-5	TGTGCCAGCAGTTACTCAGCGGGGGTCCGGGAGACCCAGTACTTC	CASSYSAGVRETQYF
medium-sized	TRBJ1-5	TRBD1	TRBV5-4	TGTGCCAGCAGCTATGGGACAGGGAAGCCCCAGCATTTT	CASSYGTGKPQHF
NA	TRBJ2-3	NA	TRBV5-1	TGCGCCAGCAGCTTGGCCCCGACAGATACGCAGTATTTT	CASSLAPTDTQYF
NA	TRBJ2-1	NA	TRBV15	TGTGCCACCAGCAATCCCAGTTACAATGAGCAGTTCTTC	CATSNPSYNEQFF
few	TRBJ2-3	TRBD2	TRBV6-5	TGTGCCAGCAGTTGGGGACTAGGTGGGGATACGCAGTATTTT	CASSWGLGGDTQYF
NA	TRBJ2-5	NA	TRBV25-1	TGTGCCAGTAGTAGTGACATCCAGGCCCAGTACTTC	CASSSDIQAQYF
NA	TRBJ2-3	TRBD2	TRBV29-1	TGCAGCGTAGCGAGCGGGGGAATAGATACGCAGTATTTT	CSVASGGIDTQYF
NA	TRBJ1-2	NA	TRBV7-2	TGTGCCAGCAGCTTAGGAGGCCACTATGGCTACACCTTC	CASSLGGHYGYTF
NA	TRBJ2-3	TRBD1	TRBV9	TGTGCCAGCAGCGTACTGAATACGTTACAGGGGCCAGATACGCAGTATTTT	CASSVLNTLQGPDTQYF
NA	TRBJ2-1	TRBD1	TRBV4-1	TGCGCCAGCAGCCAAAGGGACAGCTCGAGCTCCTACAATGAGCAGTTCTTC	CASSQRDSSSSYNEQFF